This TCR beta chain was observed in a study of shared clonotypes between healthy human individuals. Donors had no recently reported acute infections or vaccinations and were HIV-negative. At a deep level, the assay was run. In the sorted-subset replicate PCRs, around 0.2 ug DNA, 25,000 to 35,000 T cell genomes, was used. Data came from immunoSEQ multiplex PCR; TCRdb stores just in-frame clones and leaves some out. The data show approximately 2.5 million clones, more than 90% seen once. From germline, CDR1 is MRHNA and CDR2 SNTAGT. CDR3 length: 17 amino acids. Trimming shortened V by 2 bases and J by 1 base, and 14 bases separated the two germline ends.

What was sequenced was naive CD4+ T cells sorted from blood. Described subset: CD45RA+ positively selected. The chain uses TRBV6-4 and TRBJ2-2; D may correspond to TRBD1 or TRBD2 (5 bases each). The sequence came from a man between 18 and 35 years old in good health. This CDR3 is CASSDGGTLLNTGELFF. For the CDR3, the DNA is TGTGCCAGCAGTGACGGGGGTACTTTACTGAACACCGGGGAGCTGTTTTTT.